A selection of T cell receptor beta chains follows, all from one sample in a study of neoadjuvant nivolumab and ipilimumab in lung cancer. Assay used: immunoSEQ multiplex PCR; TCRdb lists only in-frame clones, some missing. The data contain 20,000 to 25,000 clones, roughly 85% of them singletons. Here the sequenced sample was peripheral blood, taken before neoadjuvant nivolumab, alone or with ipilimumab. Every receptor here comes from an adult with non-small cell lung cancer. Both conserved end residues are part of each CDR3. D genes are given only for firm matches. Rows may omit the clone size; those that give it use once, few, many or a size class.

v_gene,d_gene,abundance,j_gene,CDR3aa,CDR3nt
TRBV6-1,NA,NA,TRBJ1-2,CATTTFFYGYTF,TGTGCCACCACGACCTTTTTCTATGGCTACACCTTC
TRBV9,NA,NA,TRBJ1-1,CASSADMNTEAFF,TGTGCCAGCAGCGCCGACATGAACACTGAAGCTTTCTTT
TRBV11-2,TRBD2,NA,TRBJ2-3,CASSYGLGGETDTQYF,TGTGCCAGCAGCTATGGTCTGGGGGGGGAAACTGATACGCAGTATTTT
TRBV4-1,NA,NA,TRBJ1-4,CAGGSPEGGEKLFF,TGCGCGGGCGGCAGCCCCGAGGGTGGTGAAAAACTGTTTTTT
TRBV9,NA,NA,TRBJ2-3,CASIRRASTDTQYF,TGTGCCAGCATACGCCGGGCTAGCACAGATACGCAGTATTTT
TRBV9,TRBD1,NA,TRBJ2-7,CASSLGDRLYEQYF,TGTGCCAGCAGTCTGGGGGACAGGCTTTACGAGCAGTACTTC
TRBV2,TRBD2,once,TRBJ2-7,CASSWGLAGAPADEQYF,TGTGCCAGCAGTTGGGGACTAGCGGGAGCGCCTGCCGACGAGCAGTACTTC
TRBV9,NA,NA,TRBJ1-1,CASSVEWVGTEAFF,TGTGCCAGCAGCGTGGAATGGGTGGGGACTGAAGCTTTCTTT
TRBV27,NA,NA,TRBJ1-5,CASSLQRDQPQHF,TGTGCCAGCAGTTTACAACGGGATCAGCCCCAGCATTTT
TRBV30,NA,few,TRBJ1-1,CAWSRSRSFEAFF,TGTGCCTGGAGTAGGTCTAGAAGCTTTGAAGCTTTCTTT
TRBV5-4,NA,NA,TRBJ1-3,CASSLGGANSGNTIYF,TGTGCCAGCAGCTTGGGAGGGGCCAACTCTGGAAACACCATATATTTT
TRBV5-1,NA,NA,TRBJ2-1,CASSYGDLSYNEQFF,TGCGCCAGCAGCTATGGAGATCTCTCCTACAATGAGCAGTTCTTC
TRBV5-5,TRBD1,NA,TRBJ2-3,CASSSTGSTDTQYF,TGTGCCAGCAGCTCGACAGGGTCGACAGATACGCAGTATTTT
TRBV29-1,NA,few,TRBJ2-7,CSVEGGSGGQYF,TGCAGCGTTGAAGGAGGTTCTGGAGGGCAGTACTTC
TRBV7-2,NA,once,TRBJ2-7,CASSLGSGFYEQYF,TGTGCCAGCAGCTTAGGAAGCGGCTTCTACGAGCAGTACTTC
TRBV7-9,NA,NA,TRBJ1-5,CASSPLTQPQHF,TGTGCCAGCAGCCCCCTTACTCAGCCCCAGCATTTT
TRBV7-9,NA,NA,TRBJ2-3,CASSYSTDTQYF,TGTGCCAGCAGCTACAGCACAGATACGCAGTATTTT
TRBV5-1,NA,NA,TRBJ1-1,CASSLGGNTEAFF,TGCGCCAGCAGCTTGGGTGGAAACACTGAAGCTTTCTTT
TRBV5-5,NA,few,TRBJ2-5,CASTQVGVETQYF,TGTGCCAGCACCCAGGTGGGAGTGGAGACCCAGTACTTC
TRBV7-2,TRBD2,once,TRBJ2-3,CASSRILAGAADTQYF,TGTGCCAGCAGCCGAATTCTAGCGGGAGCCGCAGATACGCAGTATTTT
TRBV2,TRBD2,NA,TRBJ2-7,CASSSGTSAGVQYF,TGTGCCAGCAGTTCCGGGACTAGTGCAGGAGTGCAGTACTTC
TRBV14,NA,NA,TRBJ2-7,CASSQEGDWRGPLGQYF,TGTGCCAGCAGCCAAGAAGGGGACTGGCGGGGACCCCTAGGGCAGTACTTC
TRBV6-5,NA,NA,TRBJ1-1,CASYGANTEAFF,TGTGCCAGCTATGGGGCGAACACTGAAGCTTTCTTT
TRBV6-6,TRBD1,NA,TRBJ2-5,CASSSHDRGQETQYF,TGTGCCAGCAGCTCCCACGACAGGGGGCAGGAGACCCAGTACTTC
TRBV2,NA,NA,TRBJ1-2,CASNGPGTLFGYTF,TGTGCCAGCAACGGGCCCGGGACACTTTTCGGCTACACCTTC
TRBV7-2,NA,NA,TRBJ2-7,CASSFGPEQYF,TGTGCCAGCAGCTTTGGACCCGAGCAGTACTTC
TRBV7-2,NA,NA,TRBJ1-2,CASSLVGWNYGYTF,TGTGCCAGCAGCTTAGTGGGATGGAACTATGGCTACACCTTC
TRBV28,NA,NA,TRBJ1-2,CASSTPGGSRGYTF,TGTGCCAGCAGTACCCCGGGGGGGAGCCGTGGCTACACCTTC
TRBV5-4,TRBD1,NA,TRBJ1-3,CASSRGQGGNTIYF,TGTGCCAGCAGCCGGGGACAGGGAGGAAACACCATATATTTT
TRBV5-1,TRBD2,NA,TRBJ2-3,CASSWGLAGGTADTQYF,TGCGCCAGCAGCTGGGGACTAGCGGGAGGTACGGCAGATACGCAGTATTTT
TRBV25-1,NA,NA,TRBJ1-2,CASRSPYGYTF,TGTGCCAGCCGTTCCCCCTATGGCTACACCTTC
TRBV19,NA,NA,TRBJ1-2,CASKGNSRSLGGYTF,TGTGCCAGCAAGGGGAACAGTCGCTCGCTTGGGGGCTACACCTTC
TRBV5-5,NA,NA,TRBJ2-7,CASSLNRRIYEQYF,TGTGCCAGCAGCTTGAATAGACGGATCTACGAGCAGTACTTC